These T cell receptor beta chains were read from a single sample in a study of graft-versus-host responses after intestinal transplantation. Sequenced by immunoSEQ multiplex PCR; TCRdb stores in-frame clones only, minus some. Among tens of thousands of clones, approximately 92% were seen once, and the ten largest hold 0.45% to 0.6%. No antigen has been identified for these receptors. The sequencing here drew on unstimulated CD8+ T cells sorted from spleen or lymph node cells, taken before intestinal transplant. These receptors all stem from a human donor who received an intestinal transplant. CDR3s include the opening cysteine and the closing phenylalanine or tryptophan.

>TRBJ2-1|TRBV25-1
CASSKGTLGYNEQFF
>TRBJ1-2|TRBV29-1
CSVEDGRYGYTF
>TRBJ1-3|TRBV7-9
CASSPSRGASGNTIYF
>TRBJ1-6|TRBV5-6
CASSQITGQGDFNSPLHF
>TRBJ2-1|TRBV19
CASSIWSGDNEQFF
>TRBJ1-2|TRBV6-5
CASTPKMTTYGYTF
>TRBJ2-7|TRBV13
CASSEYRARKEQYF
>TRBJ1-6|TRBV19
CASSIVREINSPLHF
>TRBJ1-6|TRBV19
CASRPPVLGQGTSPLHF
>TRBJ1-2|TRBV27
CASSLSLASRGYTF
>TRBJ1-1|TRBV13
CASSLVAGNPTEAFF
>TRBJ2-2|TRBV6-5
CASSRTSGNTGELFF
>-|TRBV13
CASSLGRERHEQYF
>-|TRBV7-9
CASSDLTGNYEQYF
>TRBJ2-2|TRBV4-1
CASSPSNTGELFF
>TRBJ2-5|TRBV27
CASSSWGQGAKETQYF
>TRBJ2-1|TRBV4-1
CASSRLGLADYNEQFF